The 22 T cell receptor beta chains below were found in one sample sequenced in a study of human CD8 memory T cell subsets. UMI-labeled 5' RACE was used to make TCR beta libraries. No DNA is given; TCRdb re-called the 5' RACE reads and lists each CDR3 protein once. The table for this sample gives 6,500 to 7,000 distinct CDR3 sequences. Sequenced: CD8+ stem-like memory T cells (TSCM and TCM) sorted from PBMCs. Subset defined: stem-like memory CD8 T cells (TSTEM), CCR7+ PD-1- TIGIT-. The receptors stem from a human donor in good health.

The chain links TRBV11-2 to TRBJ2-1; TCRdb selects TRBD2, and the lack of DNA leaves this call unchecked. This CDR3 has 16 residues. Looked up from germline, CDR1 is SGHAT and CDR2 is FQNNGV. The CDR3 region is CASSLSRRALYNEQFF. The entire variable domain, with the rest obtained from reference TRBV11-2 and TRBJ2-1, is as follows: EAGVAQSPRYKIIEKRQSVAFWCNPISGHATLYWYQQILGQGPKLLIQFQNNGVVDDSQLPKDRFSAERLKGVDSTLKIQPAKLEDSAVYLCASSLSRRALYNEQFFGPGTRLTVL.

The chain couples TRBV19 to TRBJ2-1; TCRdb's D call, TRBD2, is unchecked because there is no DNA. The CDR3 totals 15 residues. Germline loops: CDR1 LNHDA, CDR2 SQIVND (reference sequence). CDR3 residues: CASTPLAGGWDEQFF.

The CDR3: CASGIGEEGYNEQFF. This chain connects TRBV19 to TRBJ2-1; absent DNA, TCRdb's TRBD2 call cannot be checked. CDR3 length: 15 residues. CDR1 is LNHDA, CDR2 SQIVND, per germline (reference sequence).

This chain links TRBV27 with TRBJ1-1. From germline, CDR1 is MNHEY and CDR2 SMNVEV (reference sequence). The CDR3 is 13 residues long. This CDR3 is CASSLEGPTEAFF.

This chain links TRBV3-1 with TRBJ2-5; TCRdb names TRBD2, which stays unverified in the absence of DNA. This CDR3 has 15 residues. Looked up from germline, CDR1 is LGHDT and CDR2 is YNNKEL (reference sequence). The CDR3 sequence: CASSSGTSGQETQYF.

The chain links TRBV4-2 to TRBJ1-1; the D call from TCRdb, TRBD1, cannot be confirmed without DNA. Per germline, CDR1 LGHNA and CDR2 YNFKEQ. The CDR3 extends over 16 amino acids. The CDR3 region is CASSQDGQGWNTEAFF.

CDR3 region: CASSLYSIPGGQGLNEQFF. The genes are TRBV7-6 and TRBJ2-1; TCRdb reports TRBD1, a call that lacks DNA to check it against. Germline V gives CDR1 SGHVS, CDR2 FNYEAQ. This CDR3 is 19 amino acids long.

The chain joins TRBV20-1 to TRBJ2-3; the D call of TRBD2 rests on TCRdb alone, since no DNA is present to check it. CDR1 and CDR2 from the germline V gene are DFQATT and SNEGSKA (reference sequence). There are 14 residues in the CDR3. The CDR3: CSARGLASTDTQYF.

The genes are TRBV7-8 and TRBJ2-7. Germline-derived CDR1 and CDR2 are SGHVS and FQNEAQ. CDR3 length: 12 amino acids. This CDR3 is CASSLGDYEQYF.

The chain carries TRBV30 and TRBJ1-1. The germline CDR1 and CDR2 sequences are GTSNPN and SVGIG (reference sequence). The CDR3 consists of 13 residues. The chain's CDR3 is CAWAAAANTEAFF.

The chain combines TRBV6-2 or TRBV6-3 with TRBJ2-3. CDR3 length equals 14 residues. The germline CDR1 and CDR2 sequences are MNHEY and SVGEGT. The CDR3 is CASSRRTEADTQYF.

This clonotype is classed as medium-sized by frequency. The chain uses TRBV5-1 and TRBJ1-1; TCRdb names TRBD1, which stays unverified in the absence of DNA. The length of the CDR3 is 15 residues. The germline CDR1 and CDR2 sequences are SGHRS and YFSETQ. The CDR3 reads CASSQRPRENTEAFF.

The gene calls are TRBV20-1 and TRBJ2-5; TCRdb's D call, TRBD1, is unchecked because there is no DNA. Per germline, CDR1 DFQATT and CDR2 SNEGSKA (reference sequence). The CDR3 is 14 amino acids. CDR3 amino acids: CSARGQDLKETQYF.

This chain uses TRBV7-8 with TRBJ2-1. The length of the CDR3 is 14 residues. CDR1 is SGHVS, CDR2 FQNEAQ, per germline. The CDR3 loop reads CASSLGQGLHEQFF.

V usage is TRBV5-5 and J usage is TRBJ1-1; with no DNA, the TCRdb D assignment of TRBD1 cannot be verified. This CDR3 contains 15 residues. Looked up from germline, CDR1 is SGHKS and CDR2 is YYEKEE (reference sequence). The chain's CDR3 is CASSGSTGGRTEAFF.

Its frequency marks this clonotype as medium-sized (0.01 to 0.1%). The chain couples TRBV28 to TRBJ2-1; as DNA is missing, the TRBD2 call by TCRdb cannot be tested. CDR3 length: 14 amino acids. Germline-derived CDR1 and CDR2 are MDHEN and SYDVKM. CDR3 amino acids: CASSLTGGGNEQFF. Full variable domain (outside the CDR3, taken from reference TRBV28 and TRBJ2-1): DVKVTQSSRYLVKRTGEKVFLECVQDMDHENMFWYRQDPGLGLRLIYFSYDVKMKEKGDIPEGYSVSREKKERFSLILESASTNQTSMYLCASSLTGGGNEQFFGPGTRLTVL.

Its frequency marks this clonotype as medium-sized. V usage is TRBV7-8 and J usage is TRBJ2-1; TCRdb names TRBD2, which stays unverified in the absence of DNA. The CDR3 is 17 amino acids. Per the germline V gene, CDR1 is SGHVS and CDR2 is FQNEAQ. The CDR3 region is CASSLSPEGLAYNEQFF. The entire variable domain, with the rest obtained from reference TRBV7-8 and TRBJ2-1, is as follows: GAGVSQSPRYKVAKRGQDVALRCDPISGHVSLFWYQQALGQGPEFLTYFQNEAQLDKSGLPSDRFFAERPEGSVSTLKIQRTQQEDSAVYLCASSLSPEGLAYNEQFFGPGTRLTVL.

This clonotype ranks as medium-sized in terms of frequency. The V call is TRBV20-1, the J call TRBJ1-1. The CDR3 spans 13 residues. Germline CDR1 and CDR2: DFQATT and SNEGSKA (reference sequence). The CDR3 loop is CSARDAGSTEAFF.

The chain couples TRBV20-1 to TRBJ2-7. This CDR3 is 15 amino acids long. Germline lookup yields CDR1 DFQATT and CDR2 SNEGSKA (reference sequence). The CDR3 region is CSARAPDRSSYEQYF.

The chain combines TRBV5-1 with TRBJ2-1. This CDR3 has 18 amino acids. Germline V gene data show CDR1 as SGHRS and CDR2 as YFSETQ. The CDR3 loop is CASSLGVFGEITYNEQFF. Complete variable domain (other parts from reference TRBV5-1 and TRBJ2-1): KAGVTQTPRYLIKTRGQQVTLSCSPISGHRSVSWYQQTPGQGLQFLFEYFSETQRNKGNFPGRFSGRQFSNSRSEMNVSTLELGDSALYLCASSLGVFGEITYNEQFFGPGTRLTVL.

This clonotype registers medium-sized by frequency. The chain is built from TRBV2 and TRBJ2-7; TCRdb picks TRBD2, but there is no DNA to check that call. The germline gives CDR1 SNHLY, CDR2 FYNNEI. The CDR3 is made up of 14 amino acids. The CDR3 spells CASSNKRGGVEQYF.

The rearrangement uses TRBV20-1 and TRBJ2-7; lacking DNA, the TRBD1 call made by TCRdb goes unchecked. Per germline, CDR1 DFQATT and CDR2 SNEGSKA (reference sequence). The CDR3 has 15 amino acids. The CDR3 here is CSARDQAGITYEQYF.